Following are 3 T cell receptor beta chains from one sample sequenced in a study of T-cell reconstitution after alpha-beta-depleted transplantation in children. TCRbeta library construction was performed incorporating unique molecular identifiers. TCRdb recomputed calls from the PCR reads with MiXCR, one row per CDR3 protein. The sample includes around 450,000 distinct CDR3 sequences, approximately 41% of them seen just once. The sample was PBMCs, taken before TCRalphabeta/CD19-depleted stem cell transplant. These TCRs come from a girl aged 2 to 10 with aplastic anemia, due to receive a stem cell transplant.

The V call is TRBV7-2, the J call TRBJ1-5, with D possibly matching TRBD1 (5 bases). The CDR3 runs 14 residues. The germline gives CDR1 SGHTA, CDR2 FQGNSA. Deletions cut 1 base from V and 7 bases from J, with 11 bases between. The CDR3 spells CASSLGGEGQPQHF. For the CDR3, the DNA is TGTGCCAGCAGCTTAGGGGGGGAAGGGCAGCCCCAGCATTTT.

This sequence joins TRBV5-4 and TRBJ2-6; D is unclear. V was shortened by 7 bases and J by 0 bases, with 14 bases between the two germline ends. Germline lookup yields CDR1 SGHNT and CDR2 YYREEE (reference sequence). The CDR3 is 16 residues long. CDR3 in DNA: TGTGCCAGCGCCTGGGCTTCGGGCTCTGGGGCCAACGTCCTGACTTTC. Its translation: CASAWASGSGANVLTF.

The V gene is TRBV20-1, the J gene TRBJ1-5; D is unresolved. Germline CDR1 is DFQATT and CDR2 is SNEGSKA (reference sequence). V lost 2 bases to trimming and J lost 6 bases, with 8 bases between them. This CDR3 has 12 residues. The CDR3 loop is CSARFKGQPQHF. For the CDR3, the DNA is TGCAGTGCTAGATTCAAGGGTCAGCCCCAGCATTTT.